This record covers a single TCR beta chain. The data were obtained in a study of T cell responses to AZD1222 COVID-19 vaccine. Repertoires were generated with immunoSEQ multiplex PCR, while TCRdb's copy carries only in-frame clones and drops some. The table records about 98,000 clones, 70% to 90% of them present only once. CDR3 length: 13 amino acids. The V gene end was trimmed by 9 bases and the J gene end by 2 bases; junction bases not matched to a gene: 1. Germline CDR1 and CDR2: SGHDN and FVKESK. The specimen comprised peripheral blood, sampled on day 0 of AZD1222 vaccination. The receptor's source is an adult in good health. The chain couples TRBV14 to TRBJ2-3; 11 nucleotides agree with TRBD2. The DNA for the CDR3 is TGTGCCAGTAGCGGGAGGGCCACAGATACGCAGTATTTT. It yields the protein CASSGRATDTQYF.